This paragraph reports one T cell receptor beta chain. As yet, its antigen is unknown. These data come from a study of a mutant IDH1 vaccine in newly diagnosed glioma. The wider study: Treatment recipients were about 62% male and approximately 40% female, and their mean age was roughly 40 years. Patients got radiotherapy, temozolomide, or both beforehand, and most got both. Points from the study as a whole: Altogether, about 93% of patients exhibited vaccine-induced immune responses.

Time point here: baseline, week 1 (first vaccination visit). The treatment was: pre-vaccination baseline after standard-of-care therapy. Donors had new WHO grade 3 or 4 IDH1-mutant, ATRX-lost astrocytomas. J lost 5 bases, V lost 10 bases, and 13 bases had no gene match. Germline lookup yields CDR1 MGHDK and CDR2 SYGVNS. The CDR3 totals 14 residues. Assay used: immunoSEQ multiplex PCR; TCRdb lists only in-frame clones, some missing. The data contain 30,000 to 35,000 clones, approximately 80% of them singletons. The source is a man over 45 with glioma. Some clones in this sample may be carry-over from other donors' samples. This chain uses TRBV25-1 with TRBJ2-7; TRBD2 matches 8 bases. This material consisted of peripheral blood mononuclear cells (PBMCs), taken from a glioma patient treated with radiotherapy, temozolomide or both. The CDR3 loop reads CATKNVGTSHEQYF. As DNA, the CDR3 is TGTGCCACCAAGAACGTCGGGACTAGTCACGAGCAGTACTTC.